The sequence of this T cell receptor beta chain was determined in a study of T cells in Graves' hyperthyroidism and ophthalmopathy. The overall study: Peripheral blood draws took place at initial diagnosis, ahead of any treatment.

Pregnant or lactating patients were excluded, as were those with uncontrolled infection or other autoimmune disease. The study's findings and limits: Blood shared most expanded thyroid clonotypes above 0.001. Median prediction lead before ophthalmopathy onset was about 6.7 months with the model.

Template material for amplifying TCR beta CDR3 regions consisted of RNA transcripts. A first-round RT-PCR of the TCR CDR3 used the HTBI primer set. TCRdb re-called the multiplex PCR reads with MiXCR, one entry per CDR3 protein. The sample holds around 690,000 distinct CDR3 sequences, 15% to 20% seen once. In this sample, this clonotype turned up many times. Its antigen is not known. The TCR comes from a man in his fifties with Graves' hyperthyroidism. The sequenced sample was blood.

CDR3 nucleotide sequence: TGTGCCAGCAGCCCGAAAGAGTGGGCGAACACTGAAGCTTTCTTT. This codes for CASSPKEWANTEAFF. V gene TRBV7-2 combines with J gene TRBJ1-1; D unclear. The V end was cut by 5 bases, the J end by 1 base, with 14 bases between. Germline CDR1 and CDR2: SGHTA and FQGNSA. CDR3 length equals 15 residues.